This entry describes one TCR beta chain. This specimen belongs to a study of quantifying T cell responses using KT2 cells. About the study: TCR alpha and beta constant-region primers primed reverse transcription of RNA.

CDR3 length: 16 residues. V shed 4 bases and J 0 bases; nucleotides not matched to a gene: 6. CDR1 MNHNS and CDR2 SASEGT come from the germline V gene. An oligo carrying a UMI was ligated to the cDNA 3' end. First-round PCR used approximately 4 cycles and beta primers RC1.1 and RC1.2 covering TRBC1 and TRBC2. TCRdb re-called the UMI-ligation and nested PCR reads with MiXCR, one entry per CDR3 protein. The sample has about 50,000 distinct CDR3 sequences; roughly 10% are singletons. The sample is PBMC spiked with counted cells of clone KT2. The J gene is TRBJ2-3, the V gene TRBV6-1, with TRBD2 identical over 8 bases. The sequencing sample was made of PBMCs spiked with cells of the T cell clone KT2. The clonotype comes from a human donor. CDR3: CASSAGLALSTDTQYF. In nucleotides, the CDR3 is TGTGCCAGCAGTGCTGGACTAGCCCTAAGCACAGATACGCAGTATTTT.